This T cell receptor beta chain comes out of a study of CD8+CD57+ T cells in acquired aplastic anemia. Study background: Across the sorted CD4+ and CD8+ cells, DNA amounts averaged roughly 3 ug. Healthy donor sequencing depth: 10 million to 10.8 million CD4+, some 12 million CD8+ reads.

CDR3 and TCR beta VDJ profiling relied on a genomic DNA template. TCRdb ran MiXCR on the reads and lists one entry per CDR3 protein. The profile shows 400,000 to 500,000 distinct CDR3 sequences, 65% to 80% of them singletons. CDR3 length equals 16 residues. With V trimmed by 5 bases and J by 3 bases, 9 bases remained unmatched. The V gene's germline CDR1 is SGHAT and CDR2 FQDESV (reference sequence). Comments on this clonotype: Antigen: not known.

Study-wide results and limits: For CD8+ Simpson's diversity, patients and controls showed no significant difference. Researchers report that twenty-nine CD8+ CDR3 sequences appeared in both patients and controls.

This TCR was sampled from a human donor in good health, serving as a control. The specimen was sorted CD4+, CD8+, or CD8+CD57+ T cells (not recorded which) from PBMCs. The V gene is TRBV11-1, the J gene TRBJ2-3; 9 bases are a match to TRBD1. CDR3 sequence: CASSPGTGPSTDTQYF. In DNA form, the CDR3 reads TGTGCCAGCAGCCCCGGGACAGGGCCAAGTACAGATACGCAGTATTTT.